This T cell receptor beta chain was captured by sequencing in a study of T cells in Graves' hyperthyroidism and ophthalmopathy. The CDR3 length is 13 residues. Trimming took 6 bases from V and 5 from J, leaving 12 bases between them. The CDR3 regions of TCR beta were amplified from RNA transcripts. TCR CDR3 underwent first-round RT-PCR with the HTBI primer set. TCRdb re-called the multiplex PCR reads with MiXCR, one entry per CDR3 protein. The sample contains over 500,000 distinct CDR3 sequences, approximately 15% of which appear only once. Criteria for exclusion of patients were uncontrolled infection, other autoimmune disease, pregnancy or lactation. Findings of the study overall: In the analysis, a 13 V-J model separated ophthalmopathy from stable hyperthyroidism.

This clonotype has at least ten counts. No antigen is known for it. The V gene is TRBV12-3 or TRBV12-4, the J gene TRBJ2-3; D might be TRBD2 (6 bases). This TCR was sampled from a woman between 40 and 55 years old with Graves' hyperthyroidism. Input material: blood. The CDR3 nucleotides read TGTGCCAGCAGCCGGGGAGGAGTAGATACGCAGTATTTT. It encodes CASSRGGVDTQYF.